These 19 T cell receptor beta chains were all obtained from the same sample, sequenced in a study of cytomegalovirus exposure and HLA in healthy donors. The PCR made use of 60 Vbeta and 13 Jbeta primers. This table comes from immunoSEQ multiplex PCR, and its TCRdb copy is limited to in-frame clones, with some not included. Of about 96,000 clones listed, under 80% are singletons. The sample was PBMCs. The origin of the receptors is a man aged 50-59 years in good health and CMV-seropositive.

The genes are TRBV7-2 and TRBJ1-2; 7 positions agree with TRBD1. Germline V gene lookup returns CDR1 SGHTA and CDR2 FQGNSA. This CDR3 contains 12 residues. J was trimmed by 8 bases and V by 5 bases; bases with no gene match: 5. The CDR3 DNA reads TGTGCCAGCAGCGCACAGGGGCACGGCTACACCTTC. As protein: CASSAQGHGYTF.

The J gene is TRBJ1-2, the V gene TRBV5-5; D ambiguous. In germline, CDR1 is SGHKS, CDR2 YYEKEE (reference sequence). The length of the CDR3 is 15 residues. The V and J ends lost 4 bases and 4 bases respectively, with 17 bases between them. This chain's CDR3 is CASSHTKEGSYGYTF. The CDR3 DNA reads TGTGCCAGCAGCCACACTAAAGAGGGCTCCTATGGCTACACCTTC.

The chain combines TRBV9 with TRBJ2-7; perhaps TRBD2 as D (7 bases). This CDR3 is 15 amino acids long. The V gene lost 8 bases and the J gene lost 3 bases, with 21 bases spanning the gap. Germline V gene data show CDR1 as SGDLS and CDR2 as YYNGEE. CDR3 bases: TGTGCCAGACGAGGGGGGCTAGCGGACTACTACGAGCAGTACTTC. Translation gives CARRGGLADYYEQYF.

This clone occurred a few times. V and J are TRBV19 and TRBJ1-1, with no clear D. The CDR3 consists of 13 residues. V was cut by 7 bases and J by 5 bases, with 14 bases left in between. The germline gives CDR1 LNHDA, CDR2 SQIVND (reference sequence). In DNA form, the CDR3 reads TGTGCCAGTACCCTAGGGAGGGAAACTGAAGCTTTCTTT. This encodes CASTLGRETEAFF. Filled out from reference TRBV19 and TRBJ1-1, the complete variable domain reads DGGITQSPKYLFRKEGQNVTLSCEQNLNHDAMYWYRQDPGQGLRLIYYSQIVNDFQKGDIAEGYSVSREKKESFPLTVTSAQKNPTAFYLCASTLGRETEAFFGQGTRLTVV.

The table lists this clone with a few counts. The chain carries TRBV15 and TRBJ1-5; perhaps TRBD1 as D (5 bases). The germline V and J ends were trimmed by 0 bases and 3 bases, with 9 bases remaining between them. The CDR3 extends over 15 amino acids. CDR1 is LNHNV, CDR2 YYDKDF, per germline (reference sequence). The CDR3, as DNA: TGTGCCACCAGCAGAGATAAGGGGTACAATCAGCCCCAGCATTTT. It specifies CATSRDKGYNQPQHF.

The rearrangement joins TRBV7-2 to TRBJ2-3; 7 bases fit TRBD2. V shed 1 base and J 5 bases; nucleotides not matched to a gene: 9. Germline CDR1 reads SGHTA; CDR2 reads FQGNSA. This CDR3 is 16 amino acids long. The CDR3: CASSLGSGAGVDTQYF. The DNA of the CDR3 is TGTGCCAGCAGCTTAGGGAGCGGGGCCGGGGTAGATACGCAGTATTTT.

This clone appeared once. CDR3 nucleotides: TGTGCCAGCAGCCCAGAGTCCTCTACGGGTCAGCCCCAGCATTTT. Its translation: CASSPESSTGQPQHF. The chain employs TRBV7-2 and TRBJ1-5, with unresolved D. V lost 5 bases and J lost 6, with 17 bases in between. This CDR3 contains 15 residues. Germline V gene sequence: CDR1 SGHTA, CDR2 FQGNSA.

The chain employs TRBV18 and TRBJ1-1; D gene ambiguous. The germline V gene has CDR1 KGHSH and CDR2 LQKENI. V was shortened by 4 bases and J by 3 bases, with 9 bases between the two germline ends. The CDR3 is 13 residues long. CDR3 sequence reads: CASSQGSDTEAFF. DNA for the CDR3: TGTGCCAGCTCACAGGGTAGCGACACTGAAGCTTTCTTT.

The chain recombines TRBV30 with TRBJ2-1; 7 positions match TRBD1. V was clipped by 0 bases and J by 9 bases; unmatched bases: 11. The germline gives CDR1 GTSNPN, CDR2 SVGIG (reference sequence). The CDR3 loop spans 15 amino acids. The CDR3 DNA is TGTGCCTGGAGTGTAAGTATCGGACAGGTGGCTGAGCAGTTCTTC. Translating it yields CAWSVSIGQVAEQFF.

The genes are TRBV7-9 and TRBJ2-1; 10 bases match TRBD2. The V and J ends lost 0 bases and 0 bases, in that order; junction bases with no gene match: 8. Germline CDR1 SEHNR, CDR2 FQNEAQ (reference sequence). The CDR3 runs to 19 residues. The CDR3 is CASSLASGQRGGSYNEQFF. The CDR3 bases are TGTGCCAGCAGCTTAGCTTCGGGCCAGCGGGGGGGCTCCTACAATGAGCAGTTCTTC.

The chain links TRBV5-4 to TRBJ1-2, with 8 nucleotides matching TRBD1. CDR3 length: 13 amino acids. The germline gives CDR1 SGHNT, CDR2 YYREEE (reference sequence). Unmatched junction bases numbered 3, after V lost 3 bases and J lost 5 bases. This CDR3 is CASSSDRAYGYTF. The DNA for the CDR3 is TGTGCCAGCAGCTCGGACAGGGCTTATGGCTACACCTTC.

The chain is built from TRBV6-1 and TRBJ1-2, with D perhaps matching TRBD1 (5 bases). Germline CDR1 reads MNHNS; CDR2 reads SASEGT. The CDR3 totals 14 residues. Trimming removed 7 bases at V and 7 bases at J, with 19 bases between. The CDR3 sequence is CASNGGVPGSGYTF. The CDR3 region has the DNA TGTGCCAGCAATGGGGGGGTCCCAGGAAGTGGCTACACCTTC.

V gene TRBV5-6 combines with J gene TRBJ2-1; TRBD2 aligns across 8 bases. Per germline, CDR1 SGHDT and CDR2 YYEEEE. This CDR3 is built from 15 residues. V dropped 1 base and J dropped 4; count of bases not matched to a gene: 4. Written as DNA, the CDR3 is TGTGCCAGCAGCTTGCCGGGGGGGCTATACAATGAGCAGTTCTTC. The encoded protein is CASSLPGGLYNEQFF.

A few counts support this clone. The chain uses TRBV5-1 and TRBJ1-1, with D tentatively TRBD1 (5 bases). Germline CDR1 is SGHRS and CDR2 is YFSETQ. This CDR3 comprises 16 residues. V lost 0 bases and J lost 2, with 14 bases in between. The CDR3: CASSLVPPGPNTEAFF. The CDR3 bases are TGCGCCAGCAGCTTGGTCCCCCCAGGGCCCAACACTGAAGCTTTCTTT.

CDR3 amino acids: CASSSPRGDEQYF. In nucleotides, the CDR3 is TGTGCCAGCAGCTCCCCCCGGGGGGACGAGCAGTACTTC. This chain connects TRBV7-9 to TRBJ2-7; TRBD2 aligns across 7 bases. The CDR3 totals 13 residues. V lost 4 bases and J lost 5; bases outside the gene matches: 5. Germline-derived CDR1 and CDR2 are SEHNR and FQNEAQ (reference sequence).

Turning to this clone: The junction and the germline gene differ at one end; a read error may be behind it. This sequence joins TRBV28 and TRBJ1-2; D is ambiguous. From germline, CDR1 is MDHEN and CDR2 SYDVKM. There are 11 residues in the CDR3. In nucleotides, the CDR3 is TGTGGGGTTGGAGGGAACTATGGCTACCCCTTC. It specifies CGVGGNYGYPF.

This chain connects TRBV6-1 to TRBJ2-1; 12 nucleotides line up with TRBD2. Trimming cost V 4 bases and J 5 bases; bases outside gene matches: 6. The CDR3 consists of 16 residues. Germline V gene sequence: CDR1 MNHNS, CDR2 SASEGT. CDR3 amino acids: CASSASPSGGDNEQFF. The CDR3 nucleotides read TGTGCCAGCAGTGCCTCACCTAGCGGGGGGGACAATGAGCAGTTCTTC.

A few counts support this clone. The chain recombines TRBV4-3 with TRBJ2-2, with 8 nucleotides matching TRBD2. From germline, CDR1 is LGHNA and CDR2 YSLEER. Unmatched junction bases numbered 7, after V lost 4 bases and J lost 3 bases. This CDR3 is 16 amino acids long. CDR3 sequence reads: CASSPGGTRDTGELFF. The CDR3 DNA is TGCGCCAGCAGCCCGGGCGGGACTAGGGACACCGGGGAGCTGTTTTTT.

This chain links TRBV7-8 with TRBJ2-3, with 8 bases matching TRBD2. Germline V gene lookup returns CDR1 SGHVS and CDR2 FQNEAQ. The ends lost 5 bases at V and 1 base at J; junction bases unmatched: 11. The CDR3 extends over 17 amino acids. CDR3 DNA: TGTGCCAGCAGCCTCCCCCTTGCGACTAGCGGCACAGATACGCAGTATTTT. Translated: CASSLPLATSGTDTQYF.